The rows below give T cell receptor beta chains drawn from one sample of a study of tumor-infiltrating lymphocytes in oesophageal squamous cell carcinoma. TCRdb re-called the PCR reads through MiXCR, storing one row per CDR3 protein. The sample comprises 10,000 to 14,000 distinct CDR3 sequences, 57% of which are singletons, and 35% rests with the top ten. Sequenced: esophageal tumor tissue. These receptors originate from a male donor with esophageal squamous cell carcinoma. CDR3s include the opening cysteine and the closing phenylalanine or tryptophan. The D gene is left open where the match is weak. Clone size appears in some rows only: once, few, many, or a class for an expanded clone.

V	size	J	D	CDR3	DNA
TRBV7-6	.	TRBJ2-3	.	CASSSLGELTDTQYF	TGTGCCAGCAGTTCTCTAGGGGAACTCACAGATACGCAGTATTTT
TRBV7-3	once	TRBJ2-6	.	CASSSETDQRGDPVLRF	TGTGCCAGCAGCTCTGAGACAGACCAACGGGGAGACCCAGTTCTTCGGTTC
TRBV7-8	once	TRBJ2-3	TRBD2	CASSLALLAGGRTDTQYF	TGTGCCAGCAGCTTAGCGCTACTAGCGGGAGGCCGCACAGATACGCAGTATTTT
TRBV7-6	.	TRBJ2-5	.	CASSFRLQEQYF	TGTGCCAGCAGCTTCCGACTACAGGAGCAGTACTTC
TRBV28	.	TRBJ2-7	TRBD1	CASRIQGAVNEQYF	TGTGCCAGCAGAATACAGGGGGCGGTCAACGAGCAGTACTTC
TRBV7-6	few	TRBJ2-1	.	CASGVIRHWANEQFF	TGTGCCAGCGGTGTAATAAGGCACTGGGCCAATGAGCAGTTCTTC
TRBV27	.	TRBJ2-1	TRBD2	CASSLLAGGVNEQFF	TGTGCCAGCAGTTTACTAGCGGGGGGTGTTAATGAGCAGTTCTTC
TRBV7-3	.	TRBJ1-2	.	CASSLGPNLYGYTF	TGTGCCAGCAGCCTTGGGCCTAACCTCTATGGCTACACCTTC
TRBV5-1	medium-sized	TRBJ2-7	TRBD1	CASSLAVETGSHEQYF	TGCGCCAGCAGCTTGGCGGTTGAGACAGGGTCGCACGAGCAGTACTTC
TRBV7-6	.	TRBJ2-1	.	CASSPSRSNEQFF	TGTGCCAGCAGCCCTTCACGGAGCAATGAGCAGTTCTTC
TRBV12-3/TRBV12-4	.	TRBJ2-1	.	CASSFHTAYNEQFF	TGTGCCAGCAGTTTTCACACAGCTTACAATGAGCAGTTCTTC
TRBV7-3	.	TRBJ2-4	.	CASSLGGNVAKNIQYF	TGTGCCAGCAGCTTAGGGGGGAACGTAGCCAAAAACATTCAGTACTTC
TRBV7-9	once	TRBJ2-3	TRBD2	CASSPGGPDTQYF	TGTGCCAGCAGCCCGGGGGGTCCAGATACGCAGTATTTT
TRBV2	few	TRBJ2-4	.	CGSSENTAKNSPLHF	TGTGGCAGCAGTGAAAATACAGCGAAAAATTCACCCCTCCACTTC
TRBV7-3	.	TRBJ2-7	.	CASSPPNSYEQYF	TGTGCCAGCAGCCCGCCGAACTCCTACGAGCAGTACTTC
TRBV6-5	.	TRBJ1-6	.	CASSEDSPISSYNSPLHF	TGTGCCAGCAGTGAGGACTCCCCGATTAGCTCCTATAATTCACCCCTCCACTTT
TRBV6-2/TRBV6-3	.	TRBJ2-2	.	CASSYLSWNTGELFF	TGTGCCAGCAGTTACTTATCTTGGAACACCGGGGAGCTGTTTTTT
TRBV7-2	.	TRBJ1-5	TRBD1	CASSSTGQGLGNQPQHF	TGTGCCAGCAGCTCCACCGGACAGGGCTTAGGCAATCAGCCCCAGCATTTT
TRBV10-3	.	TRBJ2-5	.	CAIRGSQETQYF	TGTGCCATCAGGGGCAGCCAAGAGACCCAGTACTTC
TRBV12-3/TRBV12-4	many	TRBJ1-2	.	CASSLKGRGDYGYTF	TGTGCCAGCAGTTTGAAGGGACGGGGCGACTATGGCTACACCTTC
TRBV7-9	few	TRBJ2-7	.	CASSLGYGRGEQYF	TGTGCCAGCAGCTTAGGGTACGGACGCGGCGAGCAGTACTTC
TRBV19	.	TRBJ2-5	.	CASSPGGKLEETQYF	TGTGCCAGTAGTCCAGGGGGGAAATTAGAAGAGACCCAGTACTTC
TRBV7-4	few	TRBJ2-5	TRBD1	CASSLTGAGKQYF	TGTGCCAGCAGCTTGACAGGGGCGGGCAAGCAGTACTTC
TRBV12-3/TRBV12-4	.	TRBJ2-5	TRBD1	CASSKGDRGETQYF	TGTGCCAGCAGTAAGGGGGACAGGGGAGAGACCCAGTACTTC
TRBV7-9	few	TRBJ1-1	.	CASREMGGITEAFF	TGTGCCAGCAGAGAGATGGGGGGAATCACTGAAGCTTTCTTT
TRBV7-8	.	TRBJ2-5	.	CASRAGGQWDGEQYF	TGTGCCAGCAGAGCCGGGGGACAGTGGGACGGGGAGCAGTACTTC
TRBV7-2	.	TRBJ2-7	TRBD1	CASSPYRGTSYEQYF	TGTGCCAGCAGCCCCTACAGGGGAACCTCCTACGAGCAGTACTTC
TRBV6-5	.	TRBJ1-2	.	CASSGGRGYGYTF	TGTGCCAGCAGTGGCGGGCGTGGCTATGGCTACACCTTC